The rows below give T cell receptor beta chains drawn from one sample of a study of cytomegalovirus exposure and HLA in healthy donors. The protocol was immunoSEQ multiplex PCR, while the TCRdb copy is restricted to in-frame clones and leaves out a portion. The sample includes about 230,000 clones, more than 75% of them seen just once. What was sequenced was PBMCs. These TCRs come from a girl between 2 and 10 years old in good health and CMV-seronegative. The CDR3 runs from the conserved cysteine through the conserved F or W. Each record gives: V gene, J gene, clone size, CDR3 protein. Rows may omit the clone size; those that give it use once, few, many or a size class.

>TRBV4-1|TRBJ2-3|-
CASRGRQREGHQSDTQYF
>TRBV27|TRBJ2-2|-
CASSLGGRSTGELFF
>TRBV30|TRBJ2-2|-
CAWSPGTAGELFF
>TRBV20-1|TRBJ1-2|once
CSATGAYGYTF
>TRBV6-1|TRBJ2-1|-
CASSVEISYNEQFF
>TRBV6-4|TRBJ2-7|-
CASSDPSREGLYEQYF
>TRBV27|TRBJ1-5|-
CASSSGHPYQPQHF
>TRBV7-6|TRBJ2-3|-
CASSWMGQGASDTQYF
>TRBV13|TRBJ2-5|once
CASSLLAGGPGETQYF
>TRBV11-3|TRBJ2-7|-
CASSTRGEWVSSYEQYF
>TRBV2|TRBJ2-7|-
CASRDSTYEQYF
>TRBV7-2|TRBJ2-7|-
CASSLLDYSSYEQYF
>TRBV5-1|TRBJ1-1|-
CASSGGGTSGTEAFF
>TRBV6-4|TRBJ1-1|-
CASSEVSGGAEAFF
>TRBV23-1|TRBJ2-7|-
CASSKRGGGNYEQYF
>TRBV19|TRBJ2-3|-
CASSIAGGPTDTQYF
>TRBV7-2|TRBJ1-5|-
CASSFDSLNQPQHF
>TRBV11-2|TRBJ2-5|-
CASSLQAGVVGETQYF
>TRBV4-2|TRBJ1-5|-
CASSQGGVFNQPQHF
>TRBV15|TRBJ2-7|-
CATSRDRGTAYREQYF
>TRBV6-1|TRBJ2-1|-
CASSEERGARFYNEQFF
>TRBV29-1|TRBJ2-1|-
CSVGRGQGNEQFF
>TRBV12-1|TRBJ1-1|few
CASSDRGNTEAFF